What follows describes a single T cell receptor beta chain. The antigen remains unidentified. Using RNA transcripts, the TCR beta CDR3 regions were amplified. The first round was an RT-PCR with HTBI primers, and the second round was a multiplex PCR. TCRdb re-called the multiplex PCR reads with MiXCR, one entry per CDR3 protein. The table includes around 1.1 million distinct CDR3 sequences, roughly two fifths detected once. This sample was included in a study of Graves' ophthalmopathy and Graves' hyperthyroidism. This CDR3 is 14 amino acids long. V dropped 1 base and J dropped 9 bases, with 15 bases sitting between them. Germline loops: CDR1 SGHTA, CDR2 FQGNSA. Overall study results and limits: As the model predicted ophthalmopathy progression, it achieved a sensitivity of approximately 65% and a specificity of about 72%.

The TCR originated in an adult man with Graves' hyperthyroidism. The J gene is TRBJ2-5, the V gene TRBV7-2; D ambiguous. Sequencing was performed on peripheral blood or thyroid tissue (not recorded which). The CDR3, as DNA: TGTGCCAGCAGCTTAGAAGGCCTGGGTCAGCCCCAGTACTTC. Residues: CASSLEGLGQPQYF.